This T cell receptor beta chain was observed in a study of identical twins. TCRdb re-called the 5' RACE reads with MiXCR, one entry per CDR3 protein. The sample records some 690,000 distinct CDR3 sequences, about 20% being singletons. Study-wide results and caveats: With abundant cord blood beta clonotypes, insertions were fewer; memory repertoires showed no such pattern. Instead of following the same donors, the conclusions were based on cross-sectional statistical analysis.

Turning to this clonotype: Its specificity is unknown.

Germline lookup yields CDR1 WNHNN and CDR2 SYGVQD (reference sequence). The length of the CDR3 is 16 residues. The germline V and J ends were trimmed by 0 bases and 15 bases, with 24 bases remaining between them. The sample also formed part of further work on T cells expressing NK-cell markers. That source notes: Sorted CD3+CD56+NKG2C+, CD3+CD56+NKG2C- and CD3+CD56-NKG2C+ T cells supplied TCR beta repertoires. Seven of the eight sequenced donors were classified as HCMV-seropositive, and one was classified as seronegative.

This sequence joins TRBV10-1 and TRBJ2-1; D is perhaps TRBD2 (7 bases). The clonotype was recovered from a woman in her late teens or twenties in good health. The source material was PBMCs. This CDR3 reads CASSESPGARLAPLFF. In DNA form, the CDR3 reads TGCGCCAGCAGTGAGTCGCCGGGGGCTAGACTAGCTCCCCTGTTCTTC.